Below are 20 T cell receptor beta chains sequenced from a single sample in a study of beta chain features in type 1 diabetes. Regarding the study as a whole: In every one of the four CD4+ subsets, TCRB CDR3s were moderately but significantly shorter in Type 1 diabetes patients.

The study reverse transcribed the entire isolated RNA, so it sequenced expressed TCRB transcripts. TCRdb's table, derived via immunoSEQ multiplex PCR, lists solely in-frame clones and lacks some. The sample has 250,000 to 300,000 clones, 24% seen once. The antigens of these receptors remain unknown. Sequenced: naive CD4+ T cells from blood. The receptors derive from a woman in her thirties with type 1 diabetes.

The chain has TRBV5-1 and TRBJ1-1; TRBD1 might be the D (5 bases). Germline values: CDR1 SGHRS, CDR2 YFSETQ. V lost 0 bases to trimming and J lost 0 bases, with 12 bases between them. This CDR3 spans 16 amino acids. For the CDR3, the DNA is TGCGCCAGCAGCTTGGCGCCCCAGGGCCTGAACACTGAAGCTTTCTTT. Protein: CASSLAPQGLNTEAFF.

Concerning this clone: Other DNA sequences from this sample encode an identical CDR3 as well. The chain joins TRBV29-1 to TRBJ1-1; D is unresolved. The CDR3 extends over 13 amino acids. Trimming left V 3 bases short and J 0 bases short, with 8 bases between. Germline-derived CDR1 and CDR2 are SQVTM and ANQGSEA. The CDR3 here is CSVEAEMNTEAFF. CDR3 DNA sequence: TGCAGCGTTGAGGCAGAAATGAACACTGAAGCTTTCTTT.

Only a few counts were recorded for this clone. J is TRBJ2-3 and V is TRBV14, with 11 bases matching TRBD2. The ends lost 3 bases at V and 5 bases at J; junction bases unmatched: 7. The germline V gene has CDR1 SGHDN and CDR2 FVKESK. This CDR3 contains 16 residues. The chain's CDR3 is CASSQSLAGGGDTQYF. CDR3 coding DNA: TGTGCCAGCAGCCAGTCTCTAGCGGGAGGAGGAGATACGCAGTATTTT.

The table lists this clone with a few counts. DNA of the CDR3: TGTGCCAGCAGCCCACTTTCTACCGGAGATACGCAGTATTTT. This gives the protein CASSPLSTGDTQYF. The V gene is TRBV7-3, the J gene TRBJ2-3; D ambiguous. Germline V gene lookup returns CDR1 SGHTA and CDR2 FQGTGA. Trimming pared 5 bases from V and 5 bases from J, leaving 14 bases between. The CDR3 covers 14 residues.

This clone was recorded a few times. J is TRBJ2-2 and V is TRBV6-1; possible D gene TRBD1, 6 bases. Germline CDR1 and CDR2: MNHNS and SASEGT. V lost 5 bases, J lost 7 bases, and 14 bases lay in between. This CDR3 region has 14 residues. CDR3: CASSTQGRNGELFF. The CDR3 DNA follows: TGTGCCAGCAGTACGCAGGGGAGAAACGGGGAGCTGTTTTTT.

The chain recombines TRBV18 with TRBJ1-5, with a tentative D call TRBD1 (6 bases). CDR3 length: 15 amino acids. Germline V gene lookup returns CDR1 KGHSH and CDR2 LQKENI. With 3 bases removed from V and 0 bases from J, the gap between germline ends came to 9 bases. The CDR3 region has the DNA TGTGCCAGCTCACCTCAGGGACATAGCAATCAGCCCCAGCATTTT. Translating gives CASSPQGHSNQPQHF.

This chain connects TRBV6-5 to TRBJ1-2; D gene unclear. The CDR3 sequence is 14 residues long. Germline CDR1 is MNHEY and CDR2 is SVGAGI. V was pared by 0 bases and J by 3 bases, with 8 bases between. CDR3 protein: CASSYSLGDYGYTF. The CDR3 DNA reads TGTGCCAGCAGTTACTCTCTGGGAGACTATGGCTACACCTTC.

This clone appeared a few times. V and J are TRBV5-1 and TRBJ2-5, with D possibly being TRBD1 (5 bases). CDR3 length equals 12 residues. V lost 0 bases and J lost 10, with 10 bases in between. Germline lookup yields CDR1 SGHRS and CDR2 YFSETQ. The CDR3 sequence is CASSLARDVQYF. The CDR3 DNA sequence: TGCGCCAGCAGCTTGGCCAGGGATGTCCAGTACTTC. The complete variable domain, with remaining parts taken from reference TRBV5-1 and TRBJ2-5, reads KAGVTQTPRYLIKTRGQQVTLSCSPISGHRSVSWYQQTPGQGLQFLFEYFSETQRNKGNFPGRFSGRQFSNSRSEMNVSTLELGDSALYLCASSLARDVQYFGPGTRLLVL.

The chain links TRBV4-2 to TRBJ2-7; D perhaps matches TRBD2 (6 bases). Germline CDR1 is LGHNA and CDR2 is YNFKEQ. V was clipped by 1 base and J by 4 bases, with 14 bases between them. CDR3 length: 15 residues. CDR3 bases: TGTGCCAGCAGCCAAGGCGGCGGGGAGCTGTACGAGCAGTACTTC. Protein sequence: CASSQGGGELYEQYF.

The chain combines TRBV30 with TRBJ1-4; the D gene is possibly TRBD1 (5 bases). Trimming removed 3 bases from V and 3 bases from J, with 17 bases in between. In germline, CDR1 is GTSNPN, CDR2 SVGIG (reference sequence). The CDR3 is 16 amino acids. The CDR3 loop is CAWREYGGVANEKLFF. CDR3 DNA: TGTGCCTGGAGAGAATACGGAGGGGTTGCTAATGAAAAACTGTTTTTT.

The chain recombines TRBV19 with TRBJ1-2; possible D gene TRBD1, 6 bases. Germline V gene sequence: CDR1 LNHDA, CDR2 SQIVND (reference sequence). The CDR3 runs 15 residues. V was cut by 4 bases and J by 4 bases, with 16 bases left in between. The CDR3 loop is CASSRMTGNRYGYTF. In nucleotides, the CDR3 is TGTGCCAGTAGTAGGATGACAGGCAACCGCTATGGCTACACCTTC.

This clone occurred once. The chain has TRBV4-1 and TRBJ1-2, with no clear D. This CDR3 has 16 amino acids. Germline V gene sequence: CDR1 MGHRA, CDR2 YSYEKL. V lost 6 bases and J 0 bases, leaving 17 bases between the germline ends. The chain's CDR3 is CASSKDSLATNYGYTF. DNA of the CDR3: TGCGCCAGCAGTAAGGACTCATTAGCTACTAACTATGGCTACACCTTC.

This chain joins TRBV4-2 and TRBJ2-5; TRBD2 might be the D (6 bases). V was trimmed by 4 bases and J by 5 bases, leaving 14 bases between them. CDR3 length: 14 amino acids. In germline, CDR1 is LGHNA, CDR2 YNFKEQ. CDR3: CASSPTGAEETQYF. The CDR3 DNA reads as TGTGCCAGCAGCCCGACGGGAGCTGAGGAGACCCAGTACTTC.

The chain employs TRBV5-1 and TRBJ2-3; 7 bases are shared with TRBD2. Germline V gives CDR1 SGHRS, CDR2 YFSETQ. Trimming cost V 0 bases and J 4 bases; bases outside gene matches: 8. This CDR3 comprises 16 residues. CDR3 protein: CASSLDGGRAADTQYF. The CDR3 DNA reads TGCGCCAGCAGCTTGGACGGAGGGAGGGCCGCAGATACGCAGTATTTT.

This clone was counted a few times. The chain links TRBV5-4 to TRBJ2-3; perhaps TRBD2 as D (5 bases). This CDR3 comprises 15 residues. V shed 1 base and J shed 3 bases, with 12 bases lying between them. Per the germline V gene, CDR1 is SGHNT and CDR2 is YYREEE (reference sequence). The CDR3 loop reads CASSLSRDLTDTQYF. The DNA for the CDR3 is TGTGCCAGCAGCTTGTCCCGGGATCTGACAGATACGCAGTATTTT.

This clone came up a few times. The chain carries TRBV29-1 and TRBJ1-2, with D tentatively TRBD1 (5 bases). The ends were cut back, 5 bases at V and 6 bases at J, with 16 bases in the middle. This CDR3 comprises 13 residues. CDR1 SQVTM and CDR2 ANQGSEA come from the germline V gene. DNA for the CDR3: TGCAGCGTTCCCGGCTCAGGGCTCAATGGCTACACCTTC. It specifies CSVPGSGLNGYTF.

This clone was recorded a few times. The rearrangement joins TRBV30 to TRBJ2-3, with D unclear. CDR3 length: 15 amino acids. The ends were cut back, 2 bases at V and 0 bases at J, with 12 bases in the middle. Per the germline V gene, CDR1 is GTSNPN and CDR2 is SVGIG (reference sequence). The CDR3 is CAWSRRLPSTDTQYF. CDR3 nucleotide sequence: TGTGCCTGGAGTAGGCGGCTTCCAAGCACAGATACGCAGTATTTT.

The gene calls are TRBV29-1 and TRBJ1-4; 8 nucleotides agree with TRBD1. V lost 3 bases and J lost 6; bases outside the gene matches: 6. In germline, CDR1 is SQVTM, CDR2 ANQGSEA. This CDR3 has 14 residues. The CDR3 sequence is CSVERTGRDEKLFF. For the CDR3, the DNA is TGCAGCGTTGAGCGGACAGGGAGGGATGAAAAACTGTTTTTT.

In its sample, this clone was seen a few times. The V and J genes are TRBV5-1 and TRBJ1-1, with a weak D call TRBD1 (5 bases). Germline loops: CDR1 SGHRS, CDR2 YFSETQ. The V end was cut by 0 bases, the J end by 10 bases, with 13 bases between. This CDR3 has 13 residues. The CDR3: CASSLAELGGAFF. CDR3 DNA sequence: TGCGCCAGCAGCTTGGCGGAGTTGGGGGGAGCTTTCTTT.

This sequence joins TRBV9 and TRBJ2-4; TRBD2 is a possible D gene (6 bases). The CDR3 runs to 16 residues. Trimming stripped 0 bases from V and 5 bases from J, with 15 bases between. From germline, CDR1 is SGDLS and CDR2 YYNGEE. This CDR3 is CASSVGMGGGQNIQYF. The CDR3 DNA follows: TGTGCCAGCAGCGTAGGGATGGGAGGAGGTCAAAACATTCAGTACTTC.